This is a list of T cell receptor beta chains from one sample in a study of blood T cell repertoires in COVID-19. TCRdb keeps only in-frame clones here, not all; method: immunoSEQ multiplex PCR. Here the sample spans over 250,000 clones, around nine tenths being singletons. Sequencing was done on a sample of peripheral blood. These receptors were collected from a man aged 35 to 55 who had recovered from COVID-19. Each CDR3 is given with its conserved first and last residue. D genes are given only for firm matches. The size of a clone is reported for some rows only, either as once, few or many, or as a class for expanded clones.

D gene | J gene | clone size | V gene | CDR3 protein | CDR3 DNA
. | TRBJ2-1 | . | TRBV5-1 | CASSLGQRTYNEQFF | TGCGCCAGCAGCTTGGGACAGAGAACCTACAATGAGCAGTTCTTC
. | TRBJ2-3 | . | TRBV5-1 | CASSPDPSIGTDTQYF | TGCGCCAGCAGCCCGGATCCTAGCATTGGCACAGATACGCAGTATTTT
TRBD1 | TRBJ1-3 | . | TRBV27 | CASRGTGSLTIYF | TGTGCCAGCAGGGGGACAGGGTCCCTCACCATATATTTT
. | TRBJ1-5 | . | TRBV6-1 | CASSEAFGMVQDSNQPQHF | TGTGCCAGCAGTGAAGCGTTCGGTATGGTACAGGATAGCAATCAGCCCCAGCATTTT
TRBD1 | TRBJ1-2 | . | TRBV5-6 | CASSLATTGNYGYTF | TGTGCCAGCAGCTTGGCCACGACAGGGAACTATGGCTACACCTTC
. | TRBJ2-1 | . | TRBV9 | CASSVNAGNYNEQFF | TGTGCCAGCAGCGTAAACGCGGGGAACTACAATGAGCAGTTCTTC
. | TRBJ1-1 | . | TRBV27 | CASSLQVNTEAFF | TGTGCCAGCAGTTTACAGGTGAACACTGAAGCTTTCTTT
TRBD2 | TRBJ2-7 | . | TRBV7-2 | CASSPPSGIHSEQYF | TGTGCCAGCAGCCCCCCTAGCGGGATTCATAGCGAGCAGTACTTC
TRBD1 | TRBJ1-4 | . | TRBV30 | CAWSVDRQGGNEKLFF | TGTGCCTGGAGTGTAGACCGACAGGGTGGTAATGAAAAACTGTTTTTT
TRBD1 | TRBJ1-2 | . | TRBV7-2 | CASSSTPGQGGKGYTF | TGTGCCAGCAGCTCAACTCCCGGACAGGGTGGGAAGGGCTACACCTTC
. | TRBJ2-1 | . | TRBV19 | CASSYLTAEQFF | TGTGCCAGTAGTTACTTGACAGCCGAGCAGTTCTTC
TRBD1 | TRBJ2-6 | . | TRBV9 | CASSTRGTGPSGANVLTF | TGTGCCAGCAGCACCCGCGGGACAGGGCCTTCTGGGGCCAACGTCCTGACTTTC
. | TRBJ1-2 | . | TRBV21-1 | CASSAEPEPGQGLSYGYTF | TGTGCCAGCAGCGCCGAACCCGAACCGGGACAGGGGTTGAGCTATGGCTACACCTTC
. | TRBJ1-5 | . | TRBV5-1 | CASSLAGGSNQPQHF | TGCGCCAGCAGCTTGGCGGGTGGCAGCAATCAGCCCCAGCATTTT
. | TRBJ1-5 | . | TRBV19 | CASSIDGHPNQPQHF | TGTGCCAGTAGTATAGATGGACACCCCAATCAGCCCCAGCATTTT
. | TRBJ1-2 | few | TRBV18 | CASSPPNSGQFYGYTF | TGTGCCAGCTCACCACCAAATTCCGGACAGTTCTATGGCTACACCTTC
TRBD2 | TRBJ2-3 | . | TRBV5-5 | CASSHGLAGGLRRTDTQYF | TGTGCCAGCAGCCACGGACTAGCGGGGGGTCTTCGGCGCACAGATACGCAGTATTTT
. | TRBJ1-5 | . | TRBV7-2 | CASSSTPSFNQPQHF | TGTGCCAGCAGCTCTACTCCATCCTTTAATCAGCCCCAGCATTTT
. | TRBJ2-2 | . | TRBV10-2 | CASSAVTGELFF | TGCGCCAGCAGTGCGGTTACCGGGGAGCTGTTTTTT
. | TRBJ2-7 | once | TRBV7-2 | CASSLGQAEQYF | TGTGCCAGCAGCTTAGGACAGGCCGAGCAGTACTTC
. | TRBJ1-2 | . | TRBV19 | CASTKPALHGYTF | TGTGCCAGCACTAAGCCCGCCCTCCATGGCTACACCTTC
TRBD2 | TRBJ2-5 | . | TRBV9 | CASGPRGIAGGRETQYF | TGTGCCAGCGGGCCGCGGGGGATAGCGGGAGGGCGAGAGACCCAGTACTTC
. | TRBJ1-1 | once | TRBV7-9 | CASSFGPLETEAFF | TGTGCCAGCAGCTTCGGCCCTCTGGAGACTGAAGCTTTCTTT
. | TRBJ2-7 | . | TRBV9 | CASSVDSFDEQYF | TGTGCCAGCAGCGTGGACAGTTTCGACGAGCAGTACTTC
TRBD1 | TRBJ1-2 | . | TRBV5-6 | CASSLGQGPNYGYTF | TGTGCCAGCAGCTTGGGACAGGGGCCCAACTATGGCTACACCTTC
. | TRBJ1-1 | . | TRBV6-6 | CASSPNRVNTEAFF | TGTGCCAGCAGCCCCAACAGGGTGAACACTGAAGCTTTCTTT
. | TRBJ2-5 | . | TRBV7-8 | CASSLTGLENQETQYF | TGTGCCAGCAGCTTAACAGGGTTGGAGAACCAAGAGACCCAGTACTTC
. | TRBJ1-1 | . | TRBV5-4 | CASSWRGGREAFF | TGTGCCAGCAGCTGGAGGGGGGGCCGTGAAGCTTTCTTT
. | TRBJ2-7 | . | TRBV7-6 | CASSPPGEPYEQYF | TGTGCCAGCAGCCCCCCAGGTGAACCCTACGAGCAGTACTTC
. | TRBJ1-3 | . | TRBV5-4 | CASNKGLPSSGNTIYF | TGTGCCAGCAATAAGGGACTGCCGAGCTCTGGAAACACCATATATTTT
. | TRBJ2-7 | few | TRBV11-2 | CASSLGVYSYEQYF | TGTGCCAGCAGCTTAGGAGTTTACTCCTACGAGCAGTACTTC
TRBD2 | TRBJ2-1 | . | TRBV19 | CASRDLAGGTYNEQFF | TGTGCCAGTAGGGATTTAGCGGGAGGAACCTACAATGAGCAGTTCTTC
. | TRBJ2-3 | few | TRBV9 | CASSASWRGPSTDTDTQYF | TGTGCCAGCAGCGCCTCCTGGAGGGGGCCCAGTACGGACACAGATACGCAGTATTTT
. | TRBJ2-2 | once | TRBV27 | CASSSSGTGELFF | TGTGCCAGCAGTTCATCCGGGACCGGGGAGCTGTTTTTT
. | TRBJ2-1 | . | TRBV5-1 | CASSLGQPPGSHPNEQFF | TGCGCCAGCAGCCTGGGCCAGCCACCGGGATCTCACCCCAATGAGCAGTTCTTC
. | TRBJ2-1 | . | TRBV27 | CASSLTDYNEQFF | TGTGCCAGCAGTTTAACAGATTACAATGAGCAGTTCTTC
. | TRBJ1-4 | . | TRBV18 | CASSPSSIATNEKLFF | TGTGCCAGCTCACCATCTTCTATAGCAACTAATGAAAAACTGTTTTTT
TRBD2 | TRBJ2-1 | . | TRBV29-1 | CSVDRLAAYNEQFF | TGCAGCGTTGATAGGCTAGCGGCATACAATGAGCAGTTCTTC
. | TRBJ1-2 | once | TRBV27 | CASSSRTDNYGYTF | TGTGCCAGCAGTTCCCGGACAGATAACTATGGCTACACCTTC
TRBD2 | TRBJ2-2 | . | TRBV4-2 | CASSLKGPPGLSLSSNTGELFF | TGTGCCAGCAGCCTGAAGGGCCCACCGGGACTATCTTTGTCATCGAACACCGGGGAGCTGTTTTTT
TRBD1 | TRBJ1-2 | . | TRBV4-3 | CASSQAGTDYGYTF | TGCGCCAGCAGCCAAGCCGGGACAGACTATGGCTACACCTTC
. | TRBJ1-2 | . | TRBV3-1/TRBV3-2 | CASSHASRGYTF | TGTGCCAGCAGTCACGCCTCCAGGGGCTACACCTTC
. | TRBJ2-3 | . | TRBV4-2 | CASSQGQGGDESDTQYF | TGTGCCAGCAGCCAAGGTCAAGGGGGGGATGAGTCAGATACGCAGTATTTT
. | TRBJ1-1 | . | TRBV2 | CATGSKTTGTEAFF | TGTGCCACCGGGTCCAAGACCACGGGGACTGAAGCTTTCTTT
TRBD2 | TRBJ2-1 | . | TRBV29-1 | CSCRGLAGEREQFF | TGCAGCTGCCGCGGACTAGCGGGAGAGCGTGAGCAGTTCTTC
. | TRBJ1-2 | . | TRBV10-3 | CAISEPEPLYGYTF | TGTGCCATCAGTGAACCAGAACCTCTCTATGGCTACACCTTC
. | TRBJ1-1 | . | TRBV2 | CASRYREVETEAFF | TGTGCCAGCAGATACAGGGAAGTGGAGACTGAAGCTTTCTTT
TRBD2 | TRBJ2-5 | . | TRBV19 | CASTVGSGYQETQYF | TGTGCCAGTACCGTAGGTAGCGGGTACCAAGAGACCCAGTACTTC
TRBD2 | TRBJ2-1 | . | TRBV6-5 | CASSSSPSGNEQFF | TGTGCCAGCAGTTCTTCCCCTAGCGGCAATGAGCAGTTCTTC
. | TRBJ1-2 | . | TRBV28 | CASSRTGLRYGYTF | TGTGCCAGCAGTCGAACAGGTCTTCGCTATGGCTACACCTTC
. | TRBJ2-5 | . | TRBV30 | CAWSVSTGPQETQYF | TGTGCCTGGAGTGTAAGTACAGGCCCCCAAGAGACCCAGTACTTC
. | TRBJ1-2 | once | TRBV27 | CASSFSGAGGYTF | TGTGCCAGCAGCTTTAGCGGGGCCGGCGGCTACACCTTC
TRBD2 | TRBJ2-1 | . | TRBV29-1 | CSVGESGRTNEQFF | TGCAGCGTTGGGGAGAGCGGGAGGACCAATGAGCAGTTCTTC
. | TRBJ1-3 | . | TRBV10-2 | CASSENPRAYSGNTIYF | TGCGCCAGCAGTGAGAACCCCAGGGCCTACTCTGGAAACACCATATATTTT
. | TRBJ1-5 | . | TRBV6-5 | CASSYSGGLQPQHF | TGTGCCAGCAGTTACTCTGGGGGCCTTCAGCCCCAGCATTTT
. | TRBJ1-5 | . | TRBV5-6 | CASSLGPAGNQPQHF | TGTGCCAGCAGCTTGGGGCCCGCTGGCAATCAGCCCCAGCATTTT
TRBD2 | TRBJ2-5 | . | TRBV6-6 | CASSHTSGRATYETQYF | TGTGCCAGCAGTCATACTAGCGGGAGGGCAACATACGAGACCCAGTACTTC
TRBD1 | TRBJ1-5 | . | TRBV3-1/TRBV3-2 | CASSRAGGNPQPQHF | TGTGCCAGCAGCCGGGCAGGGGGTAATCCTCAGCCCCAGCATTTT
TRBD1 | TRBJ1-4 | . | TRBV5-1 | CASSLDRGPGKLFF | TGCGCCAGCAGCCTGGACAGGGGGCCGGGAAAACTGTTTTTT
. | TRBJ1-1 | . | TRBV5-5 | CASSRTANTEAFF | TGTGCCAGCTCCCGGACAGCGAACACTGAAGCTTTCTTT